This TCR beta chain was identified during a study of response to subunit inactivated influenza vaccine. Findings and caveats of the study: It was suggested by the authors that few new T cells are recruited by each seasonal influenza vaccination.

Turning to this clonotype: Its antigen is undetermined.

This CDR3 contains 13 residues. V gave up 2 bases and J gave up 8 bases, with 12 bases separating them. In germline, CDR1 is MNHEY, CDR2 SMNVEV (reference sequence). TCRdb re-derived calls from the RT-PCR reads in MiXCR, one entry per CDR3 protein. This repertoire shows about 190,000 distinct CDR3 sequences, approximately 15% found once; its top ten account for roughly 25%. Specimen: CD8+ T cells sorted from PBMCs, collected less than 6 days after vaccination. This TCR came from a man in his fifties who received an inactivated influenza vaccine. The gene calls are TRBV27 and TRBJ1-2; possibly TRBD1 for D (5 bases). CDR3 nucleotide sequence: TGTGCCAGCAGTTTAGGCAGGGCCAAGGGCTACACCTTC. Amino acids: CASSLGRAKGYTF.